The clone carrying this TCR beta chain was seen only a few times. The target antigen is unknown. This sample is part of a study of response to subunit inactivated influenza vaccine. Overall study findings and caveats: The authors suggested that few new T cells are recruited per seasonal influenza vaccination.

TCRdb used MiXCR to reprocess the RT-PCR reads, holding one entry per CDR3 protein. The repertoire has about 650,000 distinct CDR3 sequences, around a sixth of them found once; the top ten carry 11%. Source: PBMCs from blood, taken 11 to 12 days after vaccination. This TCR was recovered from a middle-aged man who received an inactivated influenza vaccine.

The CDR3 DNA sequence: TGTGCCAGCAGCGATACCGGGACCCTTACCGGGGAGCTGTTTTTT. It specifies CASSDTGTLTGELFF. The chain links TRBV7-9 to TRBJ2-2, with D tentatively TRBD1 or TRBD2 (5 bases each). Germline-derived CDR1 and CDR2 are SEHNR and FQNEAQ (reference sequence). V shed 5 bases and J shed 5 bases, with 15 bases lying between them. This CDR3 has 15 residues.